The entry below gives a single TCR beta chain sequence along with its context. The protocol was immunoSEQ multiplex PCR, while the TCRdb copy is restricted to in-frame clones and leaves out a portion. This sample carries some 200,000 clones, roughly 73% of them seen once, and the ten largest clones take around 10%. This entry is derived from a study of cytotoxic CD8 clonotypes in ibrutinib-treated CLL. The source was PBMCs, collected after 12 months of ibrutinib treatment. The receptor's source is a human donor with chronic lymphocytic leukemia.

CDR3 sequence (DNA): TGTGCCAGCACTAGCCGGGACTACCTTGGGACCCAGTACTTC. This gives the protein CASTSRDYLGTQYF. The chain uses TRBV2 and TRBJ2-5, with TRBD2 matching over 7 bases. This CDR3 contains 14 residues. V dropped 7 bases and J dropped 7; count of bases not matched to a gene: 12. CDR1 is SNHLY, CDR2 FYNNEI, per germline.